The 16 T cell receptor beta chains below all came from one sample that was sequenced in a study of blood T cell repertoires in COVID-19. TCRdb keeps only in-frame clones here, not all; method: immunoSEQ multiplex PCR. The data contain under 140,000 clones, approximately 85% of them singletons. What was sequenced was peripheral blood. These receptors were collected from a woman in her sixties or seventies with acute or convalescent COVID-19.

The chain employs TRBV27 and TRBJ1-1; a possible D gene is TRBD1 (5 bases). Trimming removed 6 bases from V and 1 base from J, with 12 bases in between. CDR1 is MNHEY, CDR2 SMNVEV, per germline (reference sequence). CDR3 length equals 14 residues. The CDR3 coding sequence is TGTGCCAGCAGCCCGGGGGGATGGAACACTGAAGCTTTCTTT. Its protein product is CASSPGGWNTEAFF.

This clone was detected only once. V is TRBV5-4 and J is TRBJ2-3; 8 bases align to TRBD1. This CDR3 has 16 residues. The V and J ends lost 4 bases and 1 base, in that order; junction bases with no gene match: 8. Germline CDR1 and CDR2: SGHNT and YYREEE (reference sequence). The CDR3 loop reads CASSPRPDRGTDTQYF. In DNA form, the CDR3 reads TGTGCCAGCAGCCCGCGTCCGGACAGGGGCACAGATACGCAGTATTTT.

This rearrangement joins TRBV5-1 to TRBJ2-3; 10 positions match TRBD2. The CDR3 has 18 residues. Germline V gene sequence: CDR1 SGHRS, CDR2 YFSETQ. V shed 3 bases and J 0 bases; nucleotides not matched to a gene: 10. CDR3 sequence: CASSSLAGGPRSTDTQYF. CDR3 DNA: TGCGCCAGCAGCTCCTTAGCGGGGGGCCCTCGCAGCACAGATACGCAGTATTTT.

The CDR3 bases are TGTGCCAGCAGTTACTCGGGCCGTTACCCGTATTTT. Its protein product is CASSYSGRYPYF. V usage is TRBV6-2 or TRBV6-3 and J usage is TRBJ2-3; D is ambiguous. Between the trimmed V and J ends, which lost 0 bases and 14 bases, there was a span of 12 bases. The CDR3 spans 12 residues. CDR1 and CDR2 (germline): MNHEY, SVGEGT.

CDR3 sequence reads: CASSLQTDPNQPQHF. CDR3 coding DNA: TGTGCCAGCAGCTTACAGACAGACCCGAATCAGCCCCAGCATTTT. The genes are TRBV7-2 and TRBJ1-5; D might be TRBD1 (5 bases). Trimming removed 2 bases at V and 4 bases at J, with 12 bases between. The CDR3 is made up of 15 amino acids. Germline V gives CDR1 SGHTA, CDR2 FQGNSA.

This clone showed up just once. V usage is TRBV28 and J usage is TRBJ2-3; D is perhaps TRBD2 (5 bases). V gave up 3 bases and J gave up 2 bases, with 15 bases separating them. The CDR3 is made up of 16 amino acids. The germline V gene has CDR1 MDHEN and CDR2 SYDVKM. The CDR3 reads CASSFKAGTDTDTQYF. The DNA for the CDR3 is TGTGCCAGCAGTTTCAAGGCGGGTACCGACACAGATACGCAGTATTTT.

The rearrangement links TRBV6-5 to TRBJ1-1, with D maybe TRBD1 (6 bases). Germline-derived CDR1 and CDR2 are MNHEY and SVGAGI. V lost 6 bases, J lost 10 bases, and 21 bases lay in between. The CDR3 has 14 amino acids. The CDR3 region has the DNA TGTGCCAGCAGACCCCCTGGGGGGGCCGTGGGAGCTTTCTTT. This gives the protein CASRPPGGAVGAFF.

This clone was counted ten times or more. The rearrangement links TRBV4-2 to TRBJ2-2, with 11 bases that match TRBD1. The germline gives CDR1 LGHNA, CDR2 YNFKEQ. The CDR3 length is 20 residues. V dropped 4 bases and J dropped 0; count of bases not matched to a gene: 13. The CDR3 DNA follows: TGTGCCAGCAGCCCCGGACAGGGGGCGGGCCTCTGGGCGAACACCGGGGAGCTGTTTTTT. This gives the protein CASSPGQGAGLWANTGELFF.

The chain is built from TRBV19 and TRBJ2-6; 12 nucleotides line up with TRBD2. Trimming removed 3 bases from V and 2 bases from J; junction bases left unmatched: 11. The CDR3 is made up of 20 amino acids. CDR1 LNHDA and CDR2 SQIVND come from the germline V gene (reference sequence). In nucleotides, the CDR3 is TGTGCCAGTAGTATTGAACCAGCTAGCGGGGGGGCCGCTGGGGCCAACGTCCTGACTTTC. Translated, it gives CASSIEPASGGAAGANVLTF.

The gene calls are TRBV10-3 and TRBJ1-6, with D possibly TRBD1 on 5 matching bases. CDR1 is ENHRY and CDR2 is SYGVKD in the germline V gene. The CDR3 sequence is 14 residues long. V lost 3 bases and J 9 bases, leaving 12 bases between the germline ends. As DNA, the CDR3 is TGTGCCATCAGTGACCCGGGGAGGGGTTCACCCCTCCACTTT. Protein product: CAISDPGRGSPLHF.

The rearrangement links TRBV6-5 to TRBJ2-5, with 7 bases matching TRBD1. Trimming removed 6 bases from V and 4 bases from J; junction bases left unmatched: 2. The CDR3 extends over 12 amino acids. Germline V gives CDR1 MNHEY, CDR2 SVGAGI. This CDR3 reads CASSSGGETQYF. DNA of the CDR3: TGTGCCAGCAGCTCAGGGGGAGAGACCCAGTACTTC.

The rearrangement joins TRBV14 to TRBJ2-3; the match to TRBD2 covers 13 bases. This CDR3 is 19 amino acids long. J was trimmed by 1 base and V by 1 base; bases with no gene match: 8. Germline lookup yields CDR1 SGHDN and CDR2 FVKESK. The CDR3 DNA reads TGTGCCAGCAGCCAAGTCACTAGCGGGGGGGCTTATGGCACAGATACGCAGTATTTT. Its protein product is CASSQVTSGGAYGTDTQYF.

This chain links TRBV27 with TRBJ2-5, with 9 bases lining up with TRBD1. Trimming at V came to 5 bases and at J to 5 bases, leaving 3 bases not matched to a gene. The CDR3 contains 13 residues. Germline CDR1 reads MNHEY; CDR2 reads SMNVEV (reference sequence). Here the CDR3 reads CASSPGTGETQYF. CDR3 in DNA: TGTGCCAGCAGTCCCGGGACAGGGGAGACCCAGTACTTC.

CDR3 protein: CASSLTGANYGYTF. CDR3 nucleotides: TGTGCCAGCAGCTTGACAGGGGCTAACTATGGCTACACCTTC. The chain uses TRBV5-8 and TRBJ1-2, with TRBD1 matching over 7 bases. In germline, CDR1 is SGHTS, CDR2 YDEGEE. Losses at the gene ends were 1 base for V and 0 bases for J; bases not matched to a gene: 0. This CDR3 comprises 14 residues.

V usage is TRBV6-2 or TRBV6-3 and J usage is TRBJ2-7, with 9 bases identical to TRBD2. This CDR3 region has 16 residues. J lost 0 bases, V lost 3 bases, and 6 bases had no gene match. Germline CDR1 is MNHEY and CDR2 is SVGEGT. The CDR3 region has the DNA TGTGCCAGCAGTTATCCACTAGCGGGTAGCTCCTACGAGCAGTACTTC. Its protein is CASSYPLAGSSYEQYF.

This clone occurred a few times. The V gene is TRBV6-5, the J gene TRBJ1-2; possible D gene TRBD1, 6 bases. V lost 7 bases, J lost 0 bases, and 15 bases lay in between. CDR1 and CDR2 from the germline V gene are MNHEY and SVGAGI. The CDR3 contains 15 residues. CDR3 region: CASKKGGPANYGYTF. The DNA for the CDR3 is TGTGCCAGCAAAAAGGGGGGGCCCGCTAACTATGGCTACACCTTC.